This T cell receptor (beta chain) originates from a study of CD8 T cells in ankylosing spondylitis. Broader study findings: According to the report, clones linked to the disease were significantly enriched in matched synovial fluid samples taken from ankylosing spondylitis patients. About 8 highly homologous variants formed a TCR beta motif that appeared characteristic of ankylosing spondylitis blood.

By quantitative 5'-RACE with molecular barcodes, the TCR beta libraries were made. TCRdb reprocessed the 5' RACE reads with MiXCR, giving one entry per CDR3 protein. The sample shows under 35,000 distinct CDR3 sequences, about 7.8% of them seen only once. The germline CDR1 and CDR2 sequences are LNHNV and YYDKDF (reference sequence). Trimming took off 8 bases at V and 7 bases at J, with 23 bases between the two ends. The CDR3 loop spans 15 amino acids. Of note for this clonotype: Its antigen is undetermined.

The sequenced material came from blood, either unsorted or a sorted T cell fraction (not recorded which). The chain combines TRBV15 with TRBJ1-1; tentative D call: TRBD1 (5 bases). The TCR sequence derives from a male donor with ankylosing spondylitis or in good health (not recorded which). The CDR3 here is CATRRGSLWGSEAFF. The CDR3 bases are TGTGCCACCCGTCGGGGATCGCTATGGGGCAGTGAAGCTTTCTTT. The whole variable domain, filled in from reference TRBV15 and TRBJ1-1, reads DAMVIQNPRYQVTQFGKPVTLSCSQTLNHNVMYWYQQKSSQAPKLLFHYYDKDFNNEADTPDNFQSRRPNTSFCFLDIRSPGLGDTAMYLCATRRGSLWGSEAFFGQGTRLTVV.